These 10 T cell receptor beta chains came from one sample sequenced in a study of identical twins. Via MiXCR, TCRdb re-called the 5' RACE reads, giving one row per CDR3 protein. Among around 550,000 distinct CDR3 sequences listed, over 12% were seen once. These records were also assigned to another study, of yellow fever vaccine responses in identical twins.

The sample consisted of CD4+ T cells sorted from blood. The origin of the receptors is a woman aged 18-29 years in good health.

This clonotype was observed a few times. This chain's CDR3 is CSARDLELLGTQYF. For the CDR3, the DNA is TGCAGTGCTAGAGATCTGGAGTTGTTGGGGACCCAGTACTTC. V usage is TRBV20-1 and J usage is TRBJ2-5; D unresolved. The length of the CDR3 is 14 residues. V lost 0 bases, J lost 7 bases, and 15 bases lay in between. The germline V gene encodes CDR1 DFQATT and CDR2 SNEGSKA (reference sequence).

This chain links TRBV7-9 with TRBJ2-1; weak D call: TRBD1 (5 bases). The CDR3 covers 12 residues. Trimming took 5 bases from V and 12 from J, leaving 14 bases between them. Germline-derived CDR1 and CDR2 are SEHNR and FQNEAQ (reference sequence). In DNA, the CDR3 is TGTGCCAGCAGCCCCTCAGCCCAGGGGCAGTTCTTC. Translating it yields CASSPSAQGQFF.

This chain joins TRBV5-1 and TRBJ2-1; D might be TRBD1 or TRBD2, each matching 5 bases. CDR1 is SGHRS and CDR2 is YFSETQ in the germline V gene. CDR3 length equals 17 residues. V lost 3 bases and J lost 4, with 20 bases in between. This CDR3 is CASSSVNPGRSYNEQFF. DNA for the CDR3: TGCGCCAGCAGCTCAGTAAATCCGGGACGGAGTTACAATGAGCAGTTCTTC.

This clonotype was seen only a few times. The chain joins TRBV3-1 to TRBJ2-5; D not certain. Deletions cut 4 bases from V and 5 bases from J, with 11 bases between. Germline-derived CDR1 and CDR2 are LGHDT and YNNKEL (reference sequence). The CDR3 contains 13 residues. The DNA for the CDR3 is TGTGCCAGCAGCCCTCCGGGTGGCGAGACCCAGTACTTC. Amino acids: CASSPPGGETQYF.

This clonotype was counted between two and nine times. This chain links TRBV4-1 with TRBJ2-3; D remains unclear. From germline, CDR1 is MGHRA and CDR2 YSYEKL. V was trimmed by 0 bases and J by 4 bases, leaving 8 bases between them. The CDR3 has 14 amino acids. The CDR3 nucleotides are TGCGCCAGCAGCCAAGACTTCACTTCAGATACGCAGTATTTT. Translated: CASSQDFTSDTQYF.

The DNA of the CDR3 is TGTGCCAGCAGCCTTACAGGGGGGACGTCCTACAATGAGCAGTTCTTC. Protein product: CASSLTGGTSYNEQFF. This chain links TRBV7-7 with TRBJ2-1; TRBD1 aligns across 8 bases. Losses at the gene ends were 5 bases for V and 1 base for J; bases not matched to a gene: 7. The V gene's germline CDR1 is SSHAT and CDR2 FNYEAQ (reference sequence). The CDR3 length is 16 residues.

The chain joins TRBV7-6 to TRBJ2-1; 10 positions match TRBD2. The germline CDR1 and CDR2 sequences are SGHVS and FNYEAQ. Trimming took 0 bases from V and 6 from J; bases not matched to a gene: 5. CDR3 length: 16 residues. The CDR3 loop is CASSLATSGISNEQFF. CDR3 bases: TGTGCCAGCAGCTTAGCTACTAGCGGGATAAGCAATGAGCAGTTCTTC.

J is TRBJ2-2 and V is TRBV12-3 or TRBV12-4; D tentatively fits TRBD1 or TRBD2 (5 bases each). This CDR3 is 16 amino acids long. With 1 base removed from V and 2 bases from J, the gap between germline ends came to 11 bases. The CDR3 DNA reads as TGTGCCAGCAGTTTAGGGACATGGACTAACACCGGGGAGCTGTTTTTT. Translation: CASSLGTWTNTGELFF.

This clonotype came up a few times. V is TRBV10-3 and J is TRBJ2-5; D gene unclear. Between the trimmed V and J ends, which lost 2 bases and 4 bases, there was a span of 17 bases. The CDR3 consists of 16 residues. Germline V gene data show CDR1 as ENHRY and CDR2 as SYGVKD. The chain's CDR3 is CAISEVMTNIGETQYF. The CDR3 DNA is TGTGCCATCAGTGAGGTTATGACAAACATCGGAGAGACCCAGTACTTC.

The chain joins TRBV20-1 to TRBJ2-3; perhaps TRBD1 as D (5 bases). Germline V gives CDR1 DFQATT, CDR2 SNEGSKA (reference sequence). This CDR3 has 16 amino acids. V was clipped by 3 bases and J by 4 bases, with 20 bases between them. The CDR3 protein is CSASPWGSPLPDTQYF. CDR3 nucleotides: TGCAGTGCTAGCCCATGGGGCTCGCCATTGCCAGATACGCAGTATTTT.